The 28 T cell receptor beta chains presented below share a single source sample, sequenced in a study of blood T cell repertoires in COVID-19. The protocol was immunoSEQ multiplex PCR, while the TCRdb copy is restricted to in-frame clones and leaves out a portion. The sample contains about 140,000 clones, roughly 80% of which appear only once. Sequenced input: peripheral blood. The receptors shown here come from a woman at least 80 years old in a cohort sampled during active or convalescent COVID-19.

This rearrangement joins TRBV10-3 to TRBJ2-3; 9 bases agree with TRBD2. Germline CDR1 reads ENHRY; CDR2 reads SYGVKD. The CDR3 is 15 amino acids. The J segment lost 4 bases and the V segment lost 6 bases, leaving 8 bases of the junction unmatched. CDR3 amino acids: CAISQTSGGADTQYF. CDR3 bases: TGTGCCATCAGCCAGACTAGCGGAGGGGCAGATACGCAGTATTTT.

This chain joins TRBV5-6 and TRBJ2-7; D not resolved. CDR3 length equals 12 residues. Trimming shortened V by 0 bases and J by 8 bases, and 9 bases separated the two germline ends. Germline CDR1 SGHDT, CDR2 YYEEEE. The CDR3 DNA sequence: TGTGCCAGCAGCTTGGCACAGAACAAGCAGTACGTC. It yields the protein CASSLAQNKQYV.

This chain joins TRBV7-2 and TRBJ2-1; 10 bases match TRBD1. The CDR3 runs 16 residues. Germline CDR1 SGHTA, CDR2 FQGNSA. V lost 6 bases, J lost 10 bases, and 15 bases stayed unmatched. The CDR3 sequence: CASRATGTGVQGEQFF. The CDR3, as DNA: TGTGCCAGCAGAGCTACCGGGACAGGGGTCCAGGGGGAGCAGTTCTTC.

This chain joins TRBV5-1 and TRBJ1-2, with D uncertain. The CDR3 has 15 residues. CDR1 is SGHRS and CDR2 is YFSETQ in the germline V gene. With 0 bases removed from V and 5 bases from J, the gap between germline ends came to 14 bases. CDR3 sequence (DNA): TGCGCCAGCAGCTTGGGGGCAGCGGAACCATATGGCTACACCTTC. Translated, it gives CASSLGAAEPYGYTF.

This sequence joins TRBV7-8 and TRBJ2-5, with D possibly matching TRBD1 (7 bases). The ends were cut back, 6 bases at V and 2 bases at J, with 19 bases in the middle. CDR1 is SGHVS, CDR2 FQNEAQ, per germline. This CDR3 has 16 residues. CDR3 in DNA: TGTGCCAGCAGACCCCGGTTCAGGGGGACTCAAGAGACCCAGTACTTC. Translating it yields CASRPRFRGTQETQYF.

The CDR3 region has the DNA TGTGCCAGCAGCAAAAAGGACAGGGGGGAGGTGGGGGAGGAAGGAAACACCATATATTTT. This gives the protein CASSKKDRGEVGEEGNTIYF. The rearrangement links TRBV21-1 to TRBJ1-3; TRBD1 is the table's D call and was not checked against the DNA. TRBV21-1 is listed as a pseudogene. This CDR3 spans 20 amino acids.

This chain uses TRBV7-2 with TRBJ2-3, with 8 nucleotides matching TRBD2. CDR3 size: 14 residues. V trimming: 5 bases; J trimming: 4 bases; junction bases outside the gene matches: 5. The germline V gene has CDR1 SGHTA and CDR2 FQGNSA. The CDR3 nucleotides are TGTGCCAGCAGCGGCGGGGGGAGGGCAGATACGCAGTATTTT. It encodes CASSGGGRADTQYF.

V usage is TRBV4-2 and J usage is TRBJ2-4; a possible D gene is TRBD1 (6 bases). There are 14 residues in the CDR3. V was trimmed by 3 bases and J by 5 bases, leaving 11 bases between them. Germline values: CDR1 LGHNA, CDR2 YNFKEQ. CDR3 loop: CASSHADRQNIQYF. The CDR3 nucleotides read TGTGCCAGCAGCCATGCGGACAGACAAAACATTCAGTACTTC.

The CDR3 DNA reads as TGTGCCAGTGGACGGGGAAGCGCTGAAGCTTTCTTT. Its protein product is CASGRGSAEAFF. The J gene is TRBJ1-1, the V gene TRBV6-5; no clear D. Trimming removed 9 bases from V and 6 bases from J, with 14 bases in between. The CDR3 loop spans 12 amino acids. Germline V gives CDR1 MNHEY, CDR2 SVGAGI.

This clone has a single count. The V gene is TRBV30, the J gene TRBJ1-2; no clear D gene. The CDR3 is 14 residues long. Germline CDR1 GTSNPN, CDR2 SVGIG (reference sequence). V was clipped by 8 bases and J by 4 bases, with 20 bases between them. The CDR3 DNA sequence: TGTGCCGGCCCTGGCGGGAAGTTGGGCTATGGCTACACCTTC. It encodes CAGPGGKLGYGYTF.

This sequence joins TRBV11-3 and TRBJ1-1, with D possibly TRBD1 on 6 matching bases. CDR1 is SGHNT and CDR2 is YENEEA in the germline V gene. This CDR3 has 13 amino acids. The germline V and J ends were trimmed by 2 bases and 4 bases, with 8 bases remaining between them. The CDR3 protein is CASSLLGATEAFF. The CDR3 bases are TGTGCCAGCAGCTTACTGGGGGCCACTGAAGCTTTCTTT.

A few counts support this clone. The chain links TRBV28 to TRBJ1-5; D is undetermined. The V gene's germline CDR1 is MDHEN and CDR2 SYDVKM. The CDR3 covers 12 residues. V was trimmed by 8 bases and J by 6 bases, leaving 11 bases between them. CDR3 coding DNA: TGTGCCAGCTCCGTTGCAGGTCAGCCCCAGCATTTT. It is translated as CASSVAGQPQHF.

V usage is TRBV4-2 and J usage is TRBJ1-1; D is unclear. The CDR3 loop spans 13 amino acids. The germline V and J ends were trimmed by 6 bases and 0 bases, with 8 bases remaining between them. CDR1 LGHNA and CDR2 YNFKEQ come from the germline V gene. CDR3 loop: CASRYQVNTEAFF. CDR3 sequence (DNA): TGTGCCAGCAGATACCAGGTGAACACTGAAGCTTTCTTT.

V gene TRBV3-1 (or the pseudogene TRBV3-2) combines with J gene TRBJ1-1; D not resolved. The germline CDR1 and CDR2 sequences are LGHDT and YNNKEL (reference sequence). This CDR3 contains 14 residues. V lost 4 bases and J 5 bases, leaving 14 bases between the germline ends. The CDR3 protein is CASSLYARETEAFF. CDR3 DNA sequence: TGTGCCAGCAGCCTCTACGCCCGGGAGACTGAAGCTTTCTTT.

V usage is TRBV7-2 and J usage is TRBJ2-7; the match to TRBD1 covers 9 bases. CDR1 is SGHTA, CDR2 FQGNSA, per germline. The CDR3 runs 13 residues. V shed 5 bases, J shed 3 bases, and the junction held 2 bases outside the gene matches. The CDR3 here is CASSKDRGYEQYV. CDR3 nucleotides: TGTGCCAGCAGCAAGGACAGGGGCTACGAGCAGTACGTC.

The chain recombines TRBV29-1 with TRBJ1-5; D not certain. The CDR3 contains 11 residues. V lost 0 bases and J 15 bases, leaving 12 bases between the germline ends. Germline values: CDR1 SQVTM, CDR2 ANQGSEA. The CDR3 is CSVEDGGMRHF. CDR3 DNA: TGCAGCGTTGAAGATGGAGGGATGAGGCATTTT.

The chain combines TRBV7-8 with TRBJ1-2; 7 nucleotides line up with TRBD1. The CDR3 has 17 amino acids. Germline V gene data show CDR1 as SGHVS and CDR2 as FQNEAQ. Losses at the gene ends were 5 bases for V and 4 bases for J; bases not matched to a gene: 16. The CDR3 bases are TGTGCCAGCAGCCAAAAGTCAACAGGGGATGACTCCTATGGCTACACCTTC. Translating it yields CASSQKSTGDDSYGYTF. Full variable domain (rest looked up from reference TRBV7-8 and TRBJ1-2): GAGVSQSPRYKVAKRGQDVALRCDPISGHVSLFWYQQALGQGPEFLTYFQNEAQLDKSGLPSDRFFAERPEGSVSTLKIQRTQQEDSAVYLCASSQKSTGDDSYGYTFGSGTRLTVV.

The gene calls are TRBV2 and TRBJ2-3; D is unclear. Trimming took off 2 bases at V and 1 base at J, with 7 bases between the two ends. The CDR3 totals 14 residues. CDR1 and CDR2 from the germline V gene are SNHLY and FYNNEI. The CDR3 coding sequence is TGTGCCAGCAGTGAACAAATCCGCACAGATACGCAGTATTTT. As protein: CASSEQIRTDTQYF.

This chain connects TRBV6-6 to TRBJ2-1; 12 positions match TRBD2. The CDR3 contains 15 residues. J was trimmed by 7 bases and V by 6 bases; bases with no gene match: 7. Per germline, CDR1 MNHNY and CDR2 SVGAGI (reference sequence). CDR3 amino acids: CASSVTGTSGNEQFF. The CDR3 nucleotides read TGTGCCAGCAGCGTCACCGGGACTAGCGGGAATGAGCAGTTCTTC.

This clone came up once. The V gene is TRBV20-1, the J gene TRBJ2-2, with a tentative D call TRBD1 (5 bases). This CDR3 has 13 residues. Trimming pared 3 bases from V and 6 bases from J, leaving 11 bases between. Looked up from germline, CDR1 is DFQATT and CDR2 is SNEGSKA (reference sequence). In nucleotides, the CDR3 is TGCAGTGCTAGTCTCAGGGCGGCCGGGGAGCTGTTTTTT. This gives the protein CSASLRAAGELFF.

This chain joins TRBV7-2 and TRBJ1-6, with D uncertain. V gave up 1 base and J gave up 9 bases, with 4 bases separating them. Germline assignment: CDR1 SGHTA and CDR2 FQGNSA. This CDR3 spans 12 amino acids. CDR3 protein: CASSLGASPLHF. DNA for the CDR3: TGTGCCAGCAGCTTAGGGGCTTCACCCCTCCACTTT.

Written as DNA, the CDR3 is TGTGCCAGCAGTACGGACAGGGTGTACGAGCAGTACGTC. It specifies CASSTDRVYEQYV. V is TRBV28 and J is TRBJ2-7; TRBD1 matches at 8 bases. This CDR3 is built from 13 residues. Germline V gene lookup returns CDR1 MDHEN and CDR2 SYDVKM. The trim removed 5 bases at V and 4 bases at J, leaving 4 bases unmatched.

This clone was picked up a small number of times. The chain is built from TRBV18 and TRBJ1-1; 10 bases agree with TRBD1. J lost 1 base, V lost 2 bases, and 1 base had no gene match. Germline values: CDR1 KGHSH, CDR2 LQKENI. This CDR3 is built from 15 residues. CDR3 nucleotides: TGTGCCAGCTCACCAGGGACAGGGGAGAACACTGAAGCTTTCTTT. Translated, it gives CASSPGTGENTEAFF.

The CDR3 loop reads CASSAGTGTNTGELFF. The CDR3 nucleotides read TGTGCCAGCAGCGCCGGGACAGGGACGAACACCGGGGAGCTGTTTTTT. The chain recombines TRBV5-5 with TRBJ2-2, with TRBD1 identical over 9 bases. The CDR3 runs to 16 residues. In germline, CDR1 is SGHKS, CDR2 YYEKEE (reference sequence). After removal of 4 bases from V and 0 bases from J, the junction contained 4 bases not matched to a gene. The full variable domain, rest sourced from reference TRBV5-5 and TRBJ2-2, is DAGVTQSPTHLIKTRGQQVTLRCSPISGHKSVSWYQQVLGQGPQFIFQYYEKEERGRGNFPDRFSARQFPNYSSELNVNALLLGDSALYLCASSAGTGTNTGELFFGEGSRLTVL.

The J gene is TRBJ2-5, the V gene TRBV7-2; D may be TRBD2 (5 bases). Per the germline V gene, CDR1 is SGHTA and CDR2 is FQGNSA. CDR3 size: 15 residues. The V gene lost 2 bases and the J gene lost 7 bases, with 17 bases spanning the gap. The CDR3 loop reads CASSLLGVATGTQYF. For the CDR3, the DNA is TGTGCCAGCAGCTTACTCGGGGTTGCGACCGGGACCCAGTACTTC.

CDR3 in DNA: TGTGCCAGCTCAGCCGACAGACCCACTGAAGCTTTCTTT. The encoded protein is CASSADRPTEAFF. V and J are TRBV18 and TRBJ1-1, with TRBD1 as a possible D gene (5 bases). This CDR3 region has 13 residues. The germline CDR1 and CDR2 sequences are KGHSH and LQKENI. The V end lost 5 bases, the J end lost 4 bases, and 11 bases lay between the germline ends.

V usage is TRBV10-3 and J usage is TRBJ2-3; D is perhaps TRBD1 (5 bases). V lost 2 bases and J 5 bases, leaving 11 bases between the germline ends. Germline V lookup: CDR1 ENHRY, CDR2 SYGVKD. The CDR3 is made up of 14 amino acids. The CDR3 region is CAISEGALEDTQYF. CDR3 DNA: TGTGCCATCAGTGAGGGGGCGCTTGAAGATACGCAGTATTTT.

The CDR3 region is CASRTGTALQYF. As DNA, the CDR3 is TGTGCCAGCAGAACAGGTACGGCGTTGCAGTATTTT. This chain uses TRBV28 with TRBJ2-3, with D perhaps matching TRBD1 (5 bases). The CDR3 is 12 amino acids. CDR1 and CDR2 (germline): MDHEN, SYDVKM. Trimming removed 6 bases at V and 11 bases at J, with 15 bases between.